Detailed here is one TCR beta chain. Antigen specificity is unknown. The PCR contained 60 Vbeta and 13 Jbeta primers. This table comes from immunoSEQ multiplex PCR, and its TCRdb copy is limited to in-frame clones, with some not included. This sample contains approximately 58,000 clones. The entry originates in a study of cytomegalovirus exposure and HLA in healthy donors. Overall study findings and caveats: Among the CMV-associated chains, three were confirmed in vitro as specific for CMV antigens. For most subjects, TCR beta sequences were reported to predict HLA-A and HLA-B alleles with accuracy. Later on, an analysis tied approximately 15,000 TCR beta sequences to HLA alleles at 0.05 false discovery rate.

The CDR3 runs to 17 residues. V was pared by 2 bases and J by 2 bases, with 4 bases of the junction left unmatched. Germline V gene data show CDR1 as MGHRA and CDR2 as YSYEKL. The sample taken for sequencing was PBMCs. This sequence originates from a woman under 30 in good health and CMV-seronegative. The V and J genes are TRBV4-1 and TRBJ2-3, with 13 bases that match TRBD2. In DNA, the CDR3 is TGCGCCAGCAGCCAAAGGACTAGCGGGGGTTACACAGATACGCAGTATTTT. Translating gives CASSQRTSGGYTDTQYF.